This T cell receptor beta chain emerged from a study of cytomegalovirus exposure and HLA in healthy donors. Findings of the study overall: Most TCR sequences were seen very rarely across donors, but some public TCRs occurred in many.

The CDR3 covers 14 residues. The V and J ends lost 6 bases and 3 bases, in that order; junction bases with no gene match: 5. CDR1 SEHNR and CDR2 FQNEAQ come from the germline V gene (reference sequence). Clones were read by immunoSEQ multiplex PCR, and TCRdb kept only the in-frame ones, dropping some. The data show some 150,000 clones, roughly 87% seen once. In the case of this clone: Its antigen is not known.

The chain carries TRBV7-9 and TRBJ1-2; 9 positions agree with TRBD1. Material: PBMCs. The TCR comes from a man aged 18 to 30 in good health and CMV-seropositive. The CDR3 bases are TGTGCCAGCAGTGACCGGGACAGGGACTATGGCTACACCTTC. Residues: CASSDRDRDYGYTF.